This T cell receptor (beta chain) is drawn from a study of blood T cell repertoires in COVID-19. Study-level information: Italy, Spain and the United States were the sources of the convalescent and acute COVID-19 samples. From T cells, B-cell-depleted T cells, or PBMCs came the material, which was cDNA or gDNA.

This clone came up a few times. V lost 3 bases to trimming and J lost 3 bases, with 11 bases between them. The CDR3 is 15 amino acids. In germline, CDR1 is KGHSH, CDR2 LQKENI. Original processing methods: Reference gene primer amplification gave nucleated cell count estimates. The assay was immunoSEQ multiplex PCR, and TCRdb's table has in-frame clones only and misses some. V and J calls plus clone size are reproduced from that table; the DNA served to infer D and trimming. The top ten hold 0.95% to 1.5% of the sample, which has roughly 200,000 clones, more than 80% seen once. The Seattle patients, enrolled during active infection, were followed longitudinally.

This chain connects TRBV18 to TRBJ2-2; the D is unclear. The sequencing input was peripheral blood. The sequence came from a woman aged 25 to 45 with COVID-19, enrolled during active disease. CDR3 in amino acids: CASSPRVAHTGELFF. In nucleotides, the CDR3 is TGTGCCAGCTCACCCCGAGTAGCTCACACCGGGGAGCTGTTTTTT. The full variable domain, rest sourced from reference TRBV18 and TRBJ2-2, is NAGVMQNPRHLVRRRGQEARLRCSPMKGHSHVYWYRQLPEEGLKFMVYLQKENIIDESGMPKERFSAEFPKEGPSILRIQQVVRGDSAAYFCASSPRVAHTGELFFGEGSRLTVL.